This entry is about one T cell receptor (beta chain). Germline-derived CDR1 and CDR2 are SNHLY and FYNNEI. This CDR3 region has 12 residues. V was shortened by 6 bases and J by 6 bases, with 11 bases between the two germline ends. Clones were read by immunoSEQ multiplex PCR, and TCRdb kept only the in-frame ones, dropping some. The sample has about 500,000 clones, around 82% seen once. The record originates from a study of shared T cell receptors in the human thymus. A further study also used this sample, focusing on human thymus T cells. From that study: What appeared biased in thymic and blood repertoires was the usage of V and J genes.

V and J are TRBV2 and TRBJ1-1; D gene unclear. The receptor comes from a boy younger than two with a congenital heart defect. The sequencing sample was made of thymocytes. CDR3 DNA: TGTGCCAGCAGGAGGCCTCACCCTGAAGCTTTCTTT. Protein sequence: CASRRPHPEAFF.